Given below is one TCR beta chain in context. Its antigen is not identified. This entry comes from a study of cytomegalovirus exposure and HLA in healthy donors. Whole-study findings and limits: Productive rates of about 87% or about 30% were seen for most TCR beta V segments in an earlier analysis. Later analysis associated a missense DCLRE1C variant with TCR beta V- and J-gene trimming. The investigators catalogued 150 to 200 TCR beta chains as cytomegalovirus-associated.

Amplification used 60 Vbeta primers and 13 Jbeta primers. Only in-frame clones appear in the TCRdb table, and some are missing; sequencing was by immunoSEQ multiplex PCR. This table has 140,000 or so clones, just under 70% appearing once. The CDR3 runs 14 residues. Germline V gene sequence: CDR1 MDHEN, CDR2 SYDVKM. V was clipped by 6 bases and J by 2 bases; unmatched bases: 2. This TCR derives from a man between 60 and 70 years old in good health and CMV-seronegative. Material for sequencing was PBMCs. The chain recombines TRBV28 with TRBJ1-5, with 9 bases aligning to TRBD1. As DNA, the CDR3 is TGTGCCAGCAGCTGGGACAGGGGCAATCAGCCCCAGCATTTT. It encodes CASSWDRGNQPQHF.